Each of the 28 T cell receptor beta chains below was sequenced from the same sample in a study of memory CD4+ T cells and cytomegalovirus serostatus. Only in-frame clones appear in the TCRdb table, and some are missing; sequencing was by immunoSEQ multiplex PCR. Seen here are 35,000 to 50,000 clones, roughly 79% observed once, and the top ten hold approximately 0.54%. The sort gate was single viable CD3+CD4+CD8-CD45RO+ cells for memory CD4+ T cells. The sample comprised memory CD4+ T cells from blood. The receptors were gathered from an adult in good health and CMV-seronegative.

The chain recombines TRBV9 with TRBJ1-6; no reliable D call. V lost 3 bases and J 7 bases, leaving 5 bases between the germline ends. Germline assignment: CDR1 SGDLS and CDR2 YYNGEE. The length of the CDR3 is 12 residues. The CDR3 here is CASSASNSPLHF. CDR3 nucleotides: TGTGCCAGCAGCGCCTCAAATTCACCCCTCCACTTT.

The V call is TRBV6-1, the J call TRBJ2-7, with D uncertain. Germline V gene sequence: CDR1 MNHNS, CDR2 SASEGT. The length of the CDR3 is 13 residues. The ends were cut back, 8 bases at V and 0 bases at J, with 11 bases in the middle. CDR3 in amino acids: CASRTFGSYEQYF. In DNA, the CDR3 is TGTGCCAGCCGGACGTTCGGCTCCTACGAGCAGTACTTC.

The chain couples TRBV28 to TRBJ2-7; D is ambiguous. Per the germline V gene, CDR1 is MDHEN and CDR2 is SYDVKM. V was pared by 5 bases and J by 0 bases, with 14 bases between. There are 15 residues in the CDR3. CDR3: CASSPSGRSSYEQYF. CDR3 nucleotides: TGTGCCAGCAGTCCCTCCGGCAGGTCCTCCTACGAGCAGTACTTC.

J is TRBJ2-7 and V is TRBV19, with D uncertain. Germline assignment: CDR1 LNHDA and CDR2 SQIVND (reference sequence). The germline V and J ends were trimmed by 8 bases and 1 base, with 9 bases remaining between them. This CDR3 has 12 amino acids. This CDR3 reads CASVSPSYEQYF. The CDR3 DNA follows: TGTGCCAGTGTCTCGCCATCCTACGAGCAGTACTTC.

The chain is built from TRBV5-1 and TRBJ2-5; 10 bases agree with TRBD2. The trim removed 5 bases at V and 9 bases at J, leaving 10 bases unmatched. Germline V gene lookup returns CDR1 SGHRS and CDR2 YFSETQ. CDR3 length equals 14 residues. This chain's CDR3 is CASRREGTSAAQYF. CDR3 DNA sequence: TGCGCCAGCAGGCGCGAAGGGACTAGCGCGGCCCAGTACTTC.

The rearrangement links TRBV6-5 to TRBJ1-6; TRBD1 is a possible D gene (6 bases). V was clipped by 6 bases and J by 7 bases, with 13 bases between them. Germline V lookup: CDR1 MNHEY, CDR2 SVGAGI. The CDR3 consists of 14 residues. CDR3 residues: CASRGGAKNSPLHF. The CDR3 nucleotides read TGTGCCAGCAGAGGGGGGGCGAAAAATTCACCCCTCCACTTT.

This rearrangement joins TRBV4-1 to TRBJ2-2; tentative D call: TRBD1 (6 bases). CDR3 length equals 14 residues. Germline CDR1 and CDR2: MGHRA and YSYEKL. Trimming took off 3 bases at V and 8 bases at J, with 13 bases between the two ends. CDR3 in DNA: TGCGCCAGCAGCCATCAACAGGGTTCGGGGGAGCTGTTTTTT. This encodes CASSHQQGSGELFF.

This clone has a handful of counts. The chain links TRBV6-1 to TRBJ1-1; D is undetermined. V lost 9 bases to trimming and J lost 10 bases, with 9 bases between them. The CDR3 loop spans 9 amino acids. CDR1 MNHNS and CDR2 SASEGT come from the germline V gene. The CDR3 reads CASIAPAFF. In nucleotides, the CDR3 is TGTGCCAGTATCGCCCCAGCTTTCTTT.

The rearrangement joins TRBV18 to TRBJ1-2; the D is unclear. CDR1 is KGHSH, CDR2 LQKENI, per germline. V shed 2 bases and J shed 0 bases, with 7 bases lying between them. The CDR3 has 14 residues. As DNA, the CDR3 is TGTGCCAGCTCACCAGACTGGACTAACTATGGCTACACCTTC. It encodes CASSPDWTNYGYTF.

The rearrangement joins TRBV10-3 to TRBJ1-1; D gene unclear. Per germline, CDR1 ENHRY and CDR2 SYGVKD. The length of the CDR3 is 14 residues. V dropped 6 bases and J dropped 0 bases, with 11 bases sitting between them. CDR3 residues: CAISEGSMNTEAFF. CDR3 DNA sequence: TGTGCCATCAGCGAGGGCTCAATGAACACTGAAGCTTTCTTT.

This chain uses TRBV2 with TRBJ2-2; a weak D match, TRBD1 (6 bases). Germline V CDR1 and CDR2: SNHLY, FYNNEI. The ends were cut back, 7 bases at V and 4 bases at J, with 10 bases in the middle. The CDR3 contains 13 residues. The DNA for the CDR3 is TGTGCCAGCAACAGGGAAGTCACCGGGGAGCTGTTTTTT. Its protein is CASNREVTGELFF.

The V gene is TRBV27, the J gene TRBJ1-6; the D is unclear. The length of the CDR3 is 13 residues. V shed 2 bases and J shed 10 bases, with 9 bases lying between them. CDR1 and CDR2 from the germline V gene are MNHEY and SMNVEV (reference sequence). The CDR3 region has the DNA TGTGCCAGCAGTTTAGGGGTGGGCTCACCCCTCCACTTT. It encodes CASSLGVGSPLHF.

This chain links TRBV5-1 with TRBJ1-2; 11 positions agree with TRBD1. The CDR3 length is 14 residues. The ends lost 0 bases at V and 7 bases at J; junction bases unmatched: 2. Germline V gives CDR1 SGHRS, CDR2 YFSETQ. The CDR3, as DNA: TGCGCCAGCAGCTTGGACGGGACAGGGGGTGGCTACACCTTC. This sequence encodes CASSLDGTGGGYTF.

CDR3 protein: CASTRDRGHQPQHF. In nucleotides, the CDR3 is TGTGCCAGCACCCGGGACAGGGGTCATCAGCCCCAGCATTTT. This sequence joins TRBV28 and TRBJ1-5, with TRBD1 matching over 10 bases. V lost 7 bases, J lost 5 bases, and 5 bases stayed unmatched. Germline V CDR1 and CDR2: MDHEN, SYDVKM. The CDR3 has 14 residues.

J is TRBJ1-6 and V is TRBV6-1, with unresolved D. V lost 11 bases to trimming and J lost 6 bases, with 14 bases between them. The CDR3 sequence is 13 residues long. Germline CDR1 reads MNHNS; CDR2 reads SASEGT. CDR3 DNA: TGTGCCCTGTCCCCGGGCACTAATTCACCCCTCCACTTT. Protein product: CALSPGTNSPLHF.

In DNA, the CDR3 is TGTGCCATCAGTGAAGGTAGCGGGGGGGCCGGGGCAGATACGCAGTATTTT. Translation gives CAISEGSGGAGADTQYF. The genes are TRBV10-3 and TRBJ2-3, with 11 positions matching TRBD2. V trimming: 3 bases; J trimming: 4 bases; junction bases outside the gene matches: 9. Germline lookup yields CDR1 ENHRY and CDR2 SYGVKD. This CDR3 comprises 17 residues.

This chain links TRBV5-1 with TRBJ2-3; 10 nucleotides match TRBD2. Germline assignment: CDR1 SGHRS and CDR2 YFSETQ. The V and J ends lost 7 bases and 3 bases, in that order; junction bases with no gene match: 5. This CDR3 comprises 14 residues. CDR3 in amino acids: CASGPGLATDTQYF. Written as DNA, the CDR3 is TGCGCCAGCGGGCCGGGACTAGCGACAGATACGCAGTATTTT.

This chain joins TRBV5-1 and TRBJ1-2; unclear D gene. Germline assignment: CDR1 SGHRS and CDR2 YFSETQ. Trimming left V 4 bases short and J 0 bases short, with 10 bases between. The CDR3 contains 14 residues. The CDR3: CASSGDPTNYGYTF. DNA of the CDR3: TGCGCCAGCAGCGGAGATCCTACTAACTATGGCTACACCTTC.

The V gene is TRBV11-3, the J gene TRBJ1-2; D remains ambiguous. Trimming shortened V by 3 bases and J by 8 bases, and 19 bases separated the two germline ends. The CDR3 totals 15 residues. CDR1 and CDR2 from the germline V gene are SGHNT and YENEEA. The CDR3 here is CASSLVASRKDGYTF. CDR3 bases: TGTGCCAGCAGCTTGGTCGCTAGCAGGAAGGACGGCTACACCTTC.

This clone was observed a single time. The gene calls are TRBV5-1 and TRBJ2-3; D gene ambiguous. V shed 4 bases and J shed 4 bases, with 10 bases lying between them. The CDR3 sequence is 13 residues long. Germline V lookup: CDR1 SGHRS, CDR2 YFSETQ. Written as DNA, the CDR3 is TGCGCCAGCAGCCCGCAATCGGCAGATACGCAGTATTTT. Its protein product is CASSPQSADTQYF.

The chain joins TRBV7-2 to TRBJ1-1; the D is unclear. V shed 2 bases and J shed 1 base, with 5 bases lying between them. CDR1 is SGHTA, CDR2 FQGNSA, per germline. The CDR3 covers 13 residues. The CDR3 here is CASSLRRNTEAFF. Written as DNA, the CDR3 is TGTGCCAGCAGCTTACGGCGGAACACTGAAGCTTTCTTT.

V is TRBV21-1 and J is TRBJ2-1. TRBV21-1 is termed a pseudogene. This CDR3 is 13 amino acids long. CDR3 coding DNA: TGTGCCAGCAGCAAAGTACCCTACAATGAGCAGTTCTTC. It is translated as CASSKVPYNEQFF.

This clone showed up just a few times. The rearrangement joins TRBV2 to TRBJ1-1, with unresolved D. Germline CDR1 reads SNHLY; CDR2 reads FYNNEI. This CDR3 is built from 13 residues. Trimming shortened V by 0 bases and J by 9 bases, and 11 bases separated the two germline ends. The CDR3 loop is CASSEAMTGKAFF. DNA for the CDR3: TGTGCCAGCAGTGAAGCGATGACCGGAAAAGCTTTCTTT.

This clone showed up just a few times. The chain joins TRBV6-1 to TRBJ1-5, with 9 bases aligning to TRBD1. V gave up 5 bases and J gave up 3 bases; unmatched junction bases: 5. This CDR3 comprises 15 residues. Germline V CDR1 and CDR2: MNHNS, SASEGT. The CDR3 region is CASSWTGAINQPQHF. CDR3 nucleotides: TGTGCCAGCAGTTGGACAGGGGCTATCAATCAGCCCCAGCATTTT.

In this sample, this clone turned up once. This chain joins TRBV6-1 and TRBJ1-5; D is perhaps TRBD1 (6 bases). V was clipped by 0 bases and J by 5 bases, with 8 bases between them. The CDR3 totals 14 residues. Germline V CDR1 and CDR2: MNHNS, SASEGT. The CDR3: CASSEAGAHQPQHF. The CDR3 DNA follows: TGTGCCAGCAGTGAAGCGGGGGCACATCAGCCCCAGCATTTT.

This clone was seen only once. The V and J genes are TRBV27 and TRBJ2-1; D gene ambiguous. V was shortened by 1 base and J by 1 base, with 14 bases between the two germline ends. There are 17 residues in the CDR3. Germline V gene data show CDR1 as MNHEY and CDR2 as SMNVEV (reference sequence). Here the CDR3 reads CASSLYGYGTSYNEQFF. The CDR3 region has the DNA TGTGCCAGCAGTTTATACGGATACGGAACTTCCTACAATGAGCAGTTCTTC.

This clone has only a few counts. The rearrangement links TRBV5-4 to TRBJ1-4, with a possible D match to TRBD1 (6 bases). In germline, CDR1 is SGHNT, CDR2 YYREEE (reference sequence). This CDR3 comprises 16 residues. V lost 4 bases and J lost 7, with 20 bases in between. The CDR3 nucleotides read TGTGCCAGCAGCGAATCCGACCAGGGGAGGGGTGAAAAACTGTTTTTT. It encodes CASSESDQGRGEKLFF.

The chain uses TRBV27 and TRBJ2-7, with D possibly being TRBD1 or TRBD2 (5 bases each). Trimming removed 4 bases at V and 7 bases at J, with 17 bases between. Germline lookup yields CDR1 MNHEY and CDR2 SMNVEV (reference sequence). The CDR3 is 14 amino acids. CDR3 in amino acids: CASSSPGPPGEQYF. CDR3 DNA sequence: TGTGCCAGCAGTTCCCCGGGGCCTCCAGGGGAGCAGTACTTC.